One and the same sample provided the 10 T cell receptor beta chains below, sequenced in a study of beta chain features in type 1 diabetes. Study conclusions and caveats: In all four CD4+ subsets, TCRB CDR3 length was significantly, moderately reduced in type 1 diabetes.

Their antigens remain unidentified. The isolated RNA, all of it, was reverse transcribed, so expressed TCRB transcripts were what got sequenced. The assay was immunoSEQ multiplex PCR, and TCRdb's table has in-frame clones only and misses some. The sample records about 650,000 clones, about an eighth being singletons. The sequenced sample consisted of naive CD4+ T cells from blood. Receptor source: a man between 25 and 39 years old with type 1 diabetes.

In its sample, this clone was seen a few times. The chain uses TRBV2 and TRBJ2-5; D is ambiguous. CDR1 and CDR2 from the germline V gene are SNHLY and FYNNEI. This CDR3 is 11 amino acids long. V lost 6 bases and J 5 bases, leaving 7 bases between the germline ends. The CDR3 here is CASSPRETQYF. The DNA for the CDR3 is TGTGCCAGCAGCCCTAGGGAGACCCAGTACTTC.

DNA of the CDR3: TGTGCCAGCTTGGGGTTGAAAGGTGAAAAACTGTTTTTT. Protein product: CASLGLKGEKLFF. The chain combines TRBV2 with TRBJ1-4; D is uncertain. Germline CDR1 reads SNHLY; CDR2 reads FYNNEI. V shed 8 bases and J shed 7 bases, with 14 bases lying between them. The CDR3 covers 13 residues.

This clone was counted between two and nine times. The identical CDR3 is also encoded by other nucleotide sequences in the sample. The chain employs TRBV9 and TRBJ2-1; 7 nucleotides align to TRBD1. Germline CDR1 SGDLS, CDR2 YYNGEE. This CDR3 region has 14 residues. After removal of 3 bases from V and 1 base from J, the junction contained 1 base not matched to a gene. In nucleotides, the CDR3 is TGTGCCAGCAGCGCAGGGGGATCCTACAATGAGCAGTTCTTC. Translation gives CASSAGGSYNEQFF.

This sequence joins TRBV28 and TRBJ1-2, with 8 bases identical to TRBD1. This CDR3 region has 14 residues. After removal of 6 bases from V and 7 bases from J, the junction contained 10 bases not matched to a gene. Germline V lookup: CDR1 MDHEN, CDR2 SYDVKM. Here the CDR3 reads CASRNPGGGVGYTF. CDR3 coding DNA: TGTGCCAGCAGGAACCCAGGGGGCGGCGTTGGCTACACCTTC.

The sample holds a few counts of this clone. The CDR3 nucleotides read TGTGCCAGCAGCCAAGATGCGGGGCTTAGCACAGATACGCAGTATTTT. This translates into CASSQDAGLSTDTQYF. The chain has TRBV14 and TRBJ2-3, with D maybe TRBD2 (6 bases). In germline, CDR1 is SGHDN, CDR2 FVKESK. V dropped 0 bases and J dropped 0 bases, with 10 bases sitting between them. The CDR3 is 16 amino acids.

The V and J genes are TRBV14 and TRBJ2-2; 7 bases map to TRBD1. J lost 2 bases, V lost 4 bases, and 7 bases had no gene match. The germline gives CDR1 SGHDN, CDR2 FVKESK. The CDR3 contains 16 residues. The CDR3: CASSLLGQPNTGELFF. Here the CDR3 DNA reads TGTGCCAGCAGCCTGCTGGGACAGCCTAACACCGGGGAGCTGTTTTTT.

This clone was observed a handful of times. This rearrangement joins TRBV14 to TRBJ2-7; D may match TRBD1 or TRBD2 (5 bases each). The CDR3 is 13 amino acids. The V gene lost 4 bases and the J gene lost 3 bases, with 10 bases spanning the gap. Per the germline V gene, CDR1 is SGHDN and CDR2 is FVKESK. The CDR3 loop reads CASSLSGGYEQYF. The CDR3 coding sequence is TGTGCCAGCAGCCTCAGTGGGGGCTACGAGCAGTACTTC.

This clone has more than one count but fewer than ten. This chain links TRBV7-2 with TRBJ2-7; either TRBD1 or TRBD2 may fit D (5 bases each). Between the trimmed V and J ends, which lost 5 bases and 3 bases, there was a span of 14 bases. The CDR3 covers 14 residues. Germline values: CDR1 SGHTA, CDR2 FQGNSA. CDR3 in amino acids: CASSALGPGYEQYF. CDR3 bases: TGTGCCAGCAGCGCCTTGGGACCGGGCTACGAGCAGTACTTC.

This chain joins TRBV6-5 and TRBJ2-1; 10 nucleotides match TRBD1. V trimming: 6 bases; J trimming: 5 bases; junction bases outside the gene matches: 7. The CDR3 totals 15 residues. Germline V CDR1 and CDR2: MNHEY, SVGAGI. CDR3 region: CASSYEGQGHNEQFF. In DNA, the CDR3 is TGTGCCAGCAGCTACGAGGGACAGGGGCACAATGAGCAGTTCTTC.

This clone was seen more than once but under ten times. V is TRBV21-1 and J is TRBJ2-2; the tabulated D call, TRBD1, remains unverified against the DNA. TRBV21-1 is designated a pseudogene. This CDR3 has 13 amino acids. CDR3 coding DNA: TGTGCCAGCAGCAAAGAAAAGGGGGGGGAGCTGTTTTTT. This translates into CASSKEKGGELFF.